This is a list of T cell receptor beta chains from one sample in a study of blood T cell repertoires in COVID-19. Assay used: immunoSEQ multiplex PCR; TCRdb lists only in-frame clones, some missing. The sample includes under 150,000 clones, approximately 92% of them seen just once. The source material was peripheral blood. Receptors were obtained from an older woman with active COVID-19. Each CDR3 is given with its conserved first and last residue. Each record gives: CDR3 protein, CDR3 DNA, V gene, J gene, CDR3 length, clone size, D gene. The D gene is left open where the match is weak. Some rows have no size entry. The others give once, few or many, or a class for an expanded clone.

CATLPQAGSSYNSPLHF	TGTGCCACCCTTCCCCAGGCGGGAAGCTCCTATAATTCACCCCTCCACTTT	TRBV19	TRBJ1-6	17	.	.
CASSPPMTGLGNQPQHF	TGTGCCAGCTCACCACCCATGACAGGGTTGGGCAATCAGCCCCAGCATTTT	TRBV18	TRBJ1-5	17	.	TRBD1
CASSPRGASYNEQFF	TGTGCCAGCAGTCCTCGGGGGGCCTCCTACAATGAGCAGTTCTTC	TRBV27	TRBJ2-1	15	.	.
CASSAFRGGTEAFF	TGTGCCAGCAGCGCTTTCAGGGGTGGCACTGAAGCTTTCTTT	TRBV7-9	TRBJ1-1	14	.	.
CASRALAGEQYF	TGTGCCAGCAGGGCCCTAGCGGGTGAGCAGTACTTC	TRBV28	TRBJ2-7	12	once	TRBD2
CASSVTGGGARSSPLHF	TGTGCCAGCAGCGTAACAGGGGGCGGCGCCCGGAGTTCACCCCTCCACTTT	TRBV2	TRBJ1-6	17	.	TRBD1
CASSSRRAVFYNEQFF	TGTGCCAGCAGCTCGCGTCGTGCGGTTTTTTACAATGAGCAGTTCTTC	TRBV11-1	TRBJ2-1	16	.	.
CASSYYRGNYGYTF	TGTGCCAGCAGTTATTACAGGGGGAACTATGGCTACACCTTC	TRBV6-2/TRBV6-3	TRBJ1-2	14	.	TRBD1
CASSAGGRAPVDTQYF	TGTGCCAGCAGCGCGGGAGGCCGGGCCCCCGTTGATACGCAGTATTTT	TRBV9	TRBJ2-3	16	.	TRBD2
CASRRGPYGYTF	TGTGCCAGCCGGCGGGGCCCTTATGGCTACACCTTC	TRBV19	TRBJ1-2	12	.	.
CASSGRQGAIYNSPLHF	TGTGCCAGCAGTGGTAGACAGGGGGCGATCTATAATTCACCCCTCCACTTT	TRBV2	TRBJ1-6	17	.	TRBD1
CASSRDRLNYGYTF	TGTGCCAGCAGCCGGGACAGATTGAACTATGGCTACACCTTC	TRBV4-2	TRBJ1-2	14	.	TRBD1
CASSSSYEQFF	TGTGCCAGCAGTTCGAGCTATGAGCAGTTCTTC	TRBV28	TRBJ2-1	11	.	.
CASVRQQHQPQHF	TGTGCCAGCGTCAGACAGCAGCATCAGCCCCAGCATTTT	TRBV28	TRBJ1-5	13	once	.
CASSRAGRSYEQYF	TGTGCCAGCAGCCGCGCGGGACGGTCCTACGAGCAGTACTTC	TRBV11-2	TRBJ2-7	14	.	.
CASSPFRTSGTTDTQYF	TGTGCCAGCAGCCCCTTTCGGACTAGCGGGACGACAGATACGCAGTATTTT	TRBV3-1/TRBV3-2	TRBJ2-3	17	.	TRBD2